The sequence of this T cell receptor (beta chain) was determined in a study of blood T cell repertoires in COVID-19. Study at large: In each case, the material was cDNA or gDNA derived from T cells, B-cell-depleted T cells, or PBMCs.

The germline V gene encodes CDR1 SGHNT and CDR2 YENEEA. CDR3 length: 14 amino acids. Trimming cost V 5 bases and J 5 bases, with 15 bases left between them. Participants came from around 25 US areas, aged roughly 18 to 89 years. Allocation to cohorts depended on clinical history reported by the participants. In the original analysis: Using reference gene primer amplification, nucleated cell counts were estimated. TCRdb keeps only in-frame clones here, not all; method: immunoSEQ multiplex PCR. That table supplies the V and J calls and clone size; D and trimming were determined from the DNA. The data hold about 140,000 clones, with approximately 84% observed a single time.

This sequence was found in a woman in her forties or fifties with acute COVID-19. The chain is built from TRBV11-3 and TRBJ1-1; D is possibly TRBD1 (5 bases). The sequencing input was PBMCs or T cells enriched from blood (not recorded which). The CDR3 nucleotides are TGTGCCAGCAGCCCAACCATGGCAGGGACTGAAGCTTTCTTT. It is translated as CASSPTMAGTEAFF.